The rows below give T cell receptor beta chains drawn from one sample of a study of cytomegalovirus exposure and HLA in healthy donors. The data were produced by immunoSEQ multiplex PCR, yet TCRdb's version contains in-frame clones alone and is incomplete. This table holds about 82,000 clones, more than 60% found once. Sequences were obtained from PBMCs. These receptors were taken from a human donor in good health. The CDR3 runs from the conserved cysteine through the conserved F or W. A D gene is named only where the DNA matches it firmly. Size tells how often a clone was seen (once, few, many) or the class of an expanded clone, and some rows leave it out.

d_call: TRBD1; v_call: TRBV30; j_call: TRBJ1-3; clone_size: -; cdr3_aa: CAWAGQGEAGNTIYF; cdr3_nt: TGTGCCTGGGCCGGACAGGGGGAAGCTGGAAACACCATATATTTT
d_call: -; v_call: TRBV6-6; j_call: TRBJ1-2; clone_size: -; cdr3_aa: CASSNPDGYTF; cdr3_nt: TGTGCCAGCAGTAACCCGGATGGCTACACCTTC
d_call: -; v_call: TRBV6-5; j_call: TRBJ1-4; clone_size: -; cdr3_aa: CASSYSTVLNEKLFF; cdr3_nt: TGTGCCAGCAGTTACTCGACAGTACTTAATGAAAAACTGTTTTTT
d_call: -; v_call: TRBV13; j_call: TRBJ1-1; clone_size: -; cdr3_aa: CASSHGDLNTEAFF; cdr3_nt: TGTGCCAGCAGCCACGGAGATTTGAACACTGAAGCTTTCTTT
d_call: TRBD1; v_call: TRBV9; j_call: TRBJ1-5; clone_size: -; cdr3_aa: CASSGTGAFGQPQHF; cdr3_nt: TGTGCCAGCAGCGGGACAGGGGCCTTCGGGCAGCCCCAGCATTTT
d_call: -; v_call: TRBV5-4; j_call: TRBJ2-2; clone_size: -; cdr3_aa: CASSSEVNTGELFF; cdr3_nt: TGTGCCAGCAGCTCGGAGGTTAACACCGGGGAGCTGTTTTTT
d_call: TRBD1; v_call: TRBV18; j_call: TRBJ1-1; clone_size: once; cdr3_aa: CASSPLTGALGTEAFF; cdr3_nt: TGTGCCAGCTCACCCCTGACAGGGGCCTTGGGCACTGAAGCTTTCTTT
d_call: -; v_call: TRBV5-1; j_call: TRBJ1-5; clone_size: -; cdr3_aa: CASSPNGGQPQHF; cdr3_nt: TGCGCCAGCAGCCCGAACGGAGGTCAGCCCCAGCATTTT
d_call: -; v_call: TRBV5-4; j_call: TRBJ1-1; clone_size: few; cdr3_aa: CASSLADTEAFF; cdr3_nt: TGTGCCAGCAGCTTGGCGGACACTGAAGCTTTCTTT
d_call: -; v_call: TRBV10-3; j_call: TRBJ1-6; clone_size: -; cdr3_aa: CAIRGDSSPPLHF; cdr3_nt: TGTGCCATCAGAGGGGACTCCTCGCCACCCCTCCACTTT
d_call: TRBD2; v_call: TRBV18; j_call: TRBJ2-5; clone_size: -; cdr3_aa: CASSREGGETQYF; cdr3_nt: TGTGCCAGCTCACGGGAGGGAGGAGAGACCCAGTACTTC
d_call: -; v_call: TRBV6-5; j_call: TRBJ1-4; clone_size: -; cdr3_aa: CASSEQGLEKLFF; cdr3_nt: TGTGCCAGCAGTGAGCAGGGACTTGAAAAACTGTTTTTT
d_call: TRBD2; v_call: TRBV29-1; j_call: TRBJ2-4; clone_size: -; cdr3_aa: CSVEEVIAGAKNIQYF; cdr3_nt: TGCAGCGTTGAAGAGGTGATAGCGGGGGCCAAAAACATTCAGTACTTC
d_call: -; v_call: TRBV25-1; j_call: TRBJ2-7; clone_size: -; cdr3_aa: CASTPTSTVYEQYF; cdr3_nt: TGTGCCAGCACTCCGACTTCAACGGTCTACGAGCAGTACTTC
d_call: -; v_call: TRBV20-1; j_call: TRBJ2-5; clone_size: -; cdr3_aa: CSAPAGETQYF; cdr3_nt: TGCAGTGCTCCGGCGGGGGAGACCCAGTACTTC
d_call: TRBD2; v_call: TRBV29-1; j_call: TRBJ2-3; clone_size: once; cdr3_aa: CSVKRGGTDTQYF; cdr3_nt: TGCAGCGTGAAGCGGGGGGGCACAGATACGCAGTATTTT